These 13 T cell receptor beta chains share one sample of origin, sequenced in a study of vaccination and CD4 T cells after COVID-19 (dated by TCRdb to 2021 to 2024). Their antigen targets remain unknown. Libraries were made using PCR. These reads were obtained on an Illumina iSeq 100. At the Johns Hopkins FTIC core, DNA from the cultured CD4+ T cells underwent TCR sequencing with the Oncomine TCR Beta short-read assay. TCRdb itself trimmed the public reads at Q25 with fastp, ran MiXCR and retained productive beta chains. Here each entry gathers all rows of one CDR3 protein and keeps the most common genes and DNA. The table for this sample lists 15,000 to 20,000 distinct CDR3 sequences; around 58% of them were counted only once. The ten largest clones take up less than 9% of the sample. What the treatment or condition label conveys for this sample: approximately nine-day PBMC culture with coronavirus spike peptide pools or control peptides (ViraFEST assay).

The sample consisted of CD4+ T cells from blood, cultured in vitro. The receptors were gathered from a human donor who had recovered from COVID-19.

This clonotype was seen only a few times. CDR3 DNA sequence: TGCAGTGCTACCGGGACAGGGGGTCTGAGCTCCTACGAGCAGTACTTC. The encoded protein is CSATGTGGLSSYEQYF. This rearrangement joins TRBV20-1 to TRBJ2-7; 11 nucleotides match TRBD1. The trim removed 4 bases at V and 0 bases at J, leaving 8 bases unmatched. The CDR3 length is 16 residues. The germline CDR1 and CDR2 sequences are DFQATT and SNEGSKA (reference sequence).

The rearrangement links TRBV28 to TRBJ1-6, with TRBD1 as a possible D gene (5 bases). The CDR3 spans 15 residues. The germline V gene encodes CDR1 MDHEN and CDR2 SYDVKM. V was trimmed by 2 bases and J by 4 bases, leaving 9 bases between them. The CDR3 loop reads CASSLGGTYNSPLHF. In DNA form, the CDR3 reads TGTGCCAGCAGTTTAGGGGGAACGTATAATTCACCCCTCCACTTT.

The rearrangement links TRBV5-1 to TRBJ2-5; 8 positions agree with TRBD2. The CDR3 has 15 residues. V lost 2 bases to trimming and J lost 3 bases; unmatched junction nucleotides: 6. In germline, CDR1 is SGHRS, CDR2 YFSETQ. This CDR3 is CASSFRSGLEETQYF. The CDR3 region has the DNA TGCGCCAGCAGCTTCCGATCGGGACTAGAAGAGACCCAGTACTTC.

The chain is built from TRBV15 and TRBJ1-3; no definite D call. Germline CDR1 is LNHNV and CDR2 is YYDKDF (reference sequence). V was shortened by 0 bases and J by 0 bases, with 6 bases between the two germline ends. CDR3 size: 15 residues. CDR3 sequence (DNA): TGTGCCACCAGCAGAGACGCCCGCTCTGGAAACACCATATATTTT. Encoded protein: CATSRDARSGNTIYF.

This clonotype was counted a few times. V and J are TRBV30 and TRBJ1-5, with unresolved D. This CDR3 is 16 amino acids long. CDR1 is GTSNPN and CDR2 is SVGIG in the germline V gene (reference sequence). V shed 2 bases and J shed 0 bases, with 14 bases lying between them. The chain's CDR3 is CAWSRGWAYSNQPQHF. CDR3 in DNA: TGTGCCTGGAGTAGAGGTTGGGCCTATAGCAATCAGCCCCAGCATTTT. Full variable domain (rest looked up from reference TRBV30 and TRBJ1-5): SQTIHQWPATLVQPVGSPLSLECTVEGTSNPNLYWYRQAAGRGLQLLFYSVGIGQISSEVPQNLSASRPQDRQFILSSKKLLLSDSGFYLCAWSRGWAYSNQPQHFGDGTRLSIL.

The chain uses TRBV2 and TRBJ2-2; D not certain. The CDR3 has 13 residues. From germline, CDR1 is SNHLY and CDR2 FYNNEI. V lost 6 bases and J 7 bases, leaving 12 bases between the germline ends. This chain's CDR3 is CASRGSRFGELFF. The DNA of the CDR3 is TGTGCCAGCAGAGGGTCGCGATTCGGGGAGCTGTTTTTT.

V is TRBV4-1 and J is TRBJ1-2; no definite D call. The CDR3 has 14 amino acids. Trimming removed 0 bases at V and 6 bases at J, with 11 bases between. The germline V gene encodes CDR1 MGHRA and CDR2 YSYEKL. CDR3 region: CASSQERQGNGYTF. CDR3 DNA: TGCGCCAGCAGCCAAGAAAGGCAAGGGAATGGCTACACCTTC.

This chain connects TRBV20-1 to TRBJ1-1; no definite D call. Germline V lookup: CDR1 DFQATT, CDR2 SNEGSKA (reference sequence). CDR3 length: 11 amino acids. The V gene lost 5 bases and the J gene lost 0 bases, with 4 bases spanning the gap. CDR3 sequence (DNA): TGCAGTGCTCCTTTGAACACTGAAGCTTTCTTT. This translates into CSAPLNTEAFF.

The chain couples TRBV20-1 to TRBJ2-7; TRBD2 aligns across 14 bases. The CDR3 spans 16 residues. CDR1 and CDR2 from the germline V gene are DFQATT and SNEGSKA (reference sequence). With 6 bases clipped from V and 4 bases from J, the junction kept 11 bases outside the gene matches. DNA of the CDR3: TGCAGTGCACCGATTCCCGGGACTAGCGGGAGATACGAGCAGTACTTC. This gives the protein CSAPIPGTSGRYEQYF.

This chain connects TRBV6-1 to TRBJ1-5, with D tentatively TRBD1 (5 bases). From germline, CDR1 is MNHNS and CDR2 SASEGT. The V end was cut by 8 bases, the J end by 0 bases, with 17 bases between. This CDR3 has 16 amino acids. This CDR3 is CASGREMGHSNQPQHF. DNA for the CDR3: TGTGCCAGCGGCAGGGAGATGGGGCATAGCAATCAGCCCCAGCATTTT.

The chain joins TRBV25-1 to TRBJ1-5, with D perhaps matching TRBD1 (5 bases). This CDR3 has 16 amino acids. Trimming removed 5 bases at V and 2 bases at J, with 16 bases between. The germline V gene encodes CDR1 MGHDK and CDR2 SYGVNS. The CDR3 DNA sequence: TGTGCCAGCAGTAGAGGCGGGGCGGGTGGCAATCAGCCCCAGCATTTT. Translation gives CASSRGGAGGNQPQHF.

The gene calls are TRBV12-3 or TRBV12-4 and TRBJ2-3; 13 bases line up with TRBD2. Trimming at V came to 5 bases and at J to 2 bases, leaving 10 bases not matched to a gene. This CDR3 region has 18 residues. The CDR3 loop is CASSRTSGRPLSTDTQYF. The CDR3 DNA reads as TGTGCCAGCAGTCGGACTAGCGGGAGACCCCTGTCCACAGATACGCAGTATTTT.

This clonotype was seen only a few times. This chain uses TRBV28 with TRBJ2-7, with 9 nucleotides matching TRBD2. Germline lookup yields CDR1 MDHEN and CDR2 SYDVKM. Trimming removed 3 bases from V and 1 base from J; junction bases left unmatched: 4. The length of the CDR3 is 15 residues. CDR3 in DNA: TGTGCCAGCAGTTTGGGCCTAGCGGGGTCCTACGAGCAGTACTTC. This encodes CASSLGLAGSYEQYF. The entire variable domain, with the rest obtained from reference TRBV28 and TRBJ2-7, is as follows: DVKVTQSSRYLVKRTGEKVFLECVQDMDHENMFWYRQDPGLGLRLIYFSYDVKMKEKGDIPEGYSVSREKKERFSLILESASTNQTSMYLCASSLGLAGSYEQYFGPGTRLTVT.